The following is a TCR beta chain sequence with its context. Its antigen remains unidentified. An immunoSEQ assay, version v3.0, was performed at survey level. Sequencing had a target that covered 40,000-50,000 T-cell genomes per sample. The method was immunoSEQ multiplex PCR; TCRdb's version includes in-frame clones alone and lacks a portion of them. The sample has 25,000 to 35,000 clones, about 85% seen once; the top ten hold roughly 7%. Each donor had at least one pre-ART and at least two post-ART PBMC samples. Per the germline V gene, CDR1 is SGHTA and CDR2 is FQGTGA. Trimming shortened V by 1 base and J by 2 bases, and 14 bases separated the two germline ends. This CDR3 spans 16 amino acids. This sample was included in a study of long-term antiretroviral therapy in people with HIV. Overall study results and limits: Neither ART adherence, viral resistance nor therapy changes were documented.

The rearrangement joins TRBV7-3 to TRBJ2-5; D perhaps matches TRBD1 (6 bases). Sequences were derived from unsorted PBMCs, sampled about 5 years before starting antiretroviral therapy. The clonotype was recovered from a man aged 50-60 years with HIV. The CDR3 DNA reads TGTGCCAGCAGCTTAATGGCAGGGGTTCCACAAGAGACCCAGTACTTC. Its protein is CASSLMAGVPQETQYF.